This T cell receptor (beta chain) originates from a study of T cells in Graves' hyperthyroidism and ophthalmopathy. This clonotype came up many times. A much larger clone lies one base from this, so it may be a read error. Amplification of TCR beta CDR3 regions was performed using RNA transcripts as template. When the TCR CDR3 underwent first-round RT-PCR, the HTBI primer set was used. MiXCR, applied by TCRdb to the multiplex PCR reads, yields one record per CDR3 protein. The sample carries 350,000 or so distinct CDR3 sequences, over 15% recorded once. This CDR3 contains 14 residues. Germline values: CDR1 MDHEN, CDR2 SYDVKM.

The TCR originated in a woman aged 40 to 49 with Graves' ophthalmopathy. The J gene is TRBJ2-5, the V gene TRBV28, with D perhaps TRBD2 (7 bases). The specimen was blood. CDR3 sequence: CASSSGQWRETQHF. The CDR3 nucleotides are TGTGCCAGCAGTTCCGGACAGTGGCGGGAGACCCAGCACTTC.